These 31 T cell receptor beta chains originate from one sample sequenced in a study of blood T cell repertoires in COVID-19. Clones were sequenced by immunoSEQ multiplex PCR, and TCRdb holds only the in-frame ones, with some missing. The repertoire holds 35,000 to 45,000 clones, with about 88% as singletons. Sequencing input: peripheral blood. The source of these receptors is a human donor in a cohort sampled during active COVID-19.

The rearrangement joins TRBV2 to TRBJ1-4; D gene uncertain. The CDR3 length is 15 residues. Trimming took 2 bases from V and 0 from J, leaving 7 bases between them. CDR1 and CDR2 (germline): SNHLY, FYNNEI. DNA of the CDR3: TGTGCCAGCAGTGAAAGCCCCGCAACTAATGAAAAACTGTTTTTT. It codes for CASSESPATNEKLFF.

This clone was found once. The chain carries TRBV19 and TRBJ2-7; D call uncertain. CDR1 and CDR2 from the germline V gene are LNHDA and SQIVND (reference sequence). V lost 3 bases and J 0 bases, leaving 12 bases between the germline ends. The CDR3 length is 15 residues. CDR3 residues: CASSMAAVSSYEQYF. CDR3 sequence (DNA): TGTGCCAGTAGTATGGCCGCCGTAAGCTCCTACGAGCAGTACTTC.

By its share, this clone is medium-sized. The V call is TRBV29-1, the J call TRBJ1-1; D is undetermined. Germline-derived CDR1 and CDR2 are SQVTM and ANQGSEA. The CDR3 is 11 amino acids. The germline V and J ends were trimmed by 3 bases and 5 bases, with 7 bases remaining between them. In nucleotides, the CDR3 is TGCAGCGTTGATCCCGGTACTGAAGCTTTCTTT. It specifies CSVDPGTEAFF.

This chain connects TRBV4-1 to TRBJ2-7; TRBD2 matches 10 bases. This CDR3 has 16 amino acids. CDR1 is MGHRA, CDR2 YSYEKL, per germline. Trimming took 1 base from V and 2 from J; bases not matched to a gene: 5. The CDR3 protein is CASSQATSGATYEQYF. The DNA for the CDR3 is TGCGCCAGCAGCCAAGCCACTAGCGGGGCGACCTACGAGCAGTACTTC.

V is TRBV6-8 and J is TRBJ2-5; 14 bases fit TRBD2. This CDR3 region has 15 residues. J gave up 5 bases and V 6 bases, and 5 bases lay outside the gene matches. Per germline, CDR1 MNHGY and CDR2 SAAAGT. The CDR3 coding sequence is TGTGCCAGCAGGAGACTAGCGGGGGGGCGGGAGACCCAGTACTTC. Residues: CASRRLAGGRETQYF.

This chain connects TRBV19 to TRBJ2-2; 7 bases agree with TRBD1. V was clipped by 2 bases and J by 3 bases; unmatched bases: 9. The CDR3 runs to 17 residues. Germline lookup yields CDR1 LNHDA and CDR2 SQIVND (reference sequence). CDR3 sequence (DNA): TGTGCCAGTAGTATAAGGATAGGGGGCTGGGACACCGGGGAGCTGTTTTTT. The encoded protein is CASSIRIGGWDTGELFF.

This clone was picked up one time. V gene TRBV5-1 combines with J gene TRBJ2-2; 7 bases agree with TRBD2. V lost 4 bases, J lost 7 bases, and 7 bases stayed unmatched. The CDR3 has 14 residues. The germline V gene encodes CDR1 SGHRS and CDR2 YFSETQ. In nucleotides, the CDR3 is TGCGCCAGCAGCGGTATACTAGCGAGCGGGGAGCTGTTTTTT. This translates into CASSGILASGELFF. Variable domain in full (rest from reference TRBV5-1 and TRBJ2-2): KAGVTQTPRYLIKTRGQQVTLSCSPISGHRSVSWYQQTPGQGLQFLFEYFSETQRNKGNFPGRFSGRQFSNSRSEMNVSTLELGDSALYLCASSGILASGELFFGEGSRLTVL.

V and J are TRBV3-1 (or the pseudogene TRBV3-2) and TRBJ1-6, with 7 bases aligning to TRBD1. This CDR3 comprises 14 residues. V trimming: 3 bases; J trimming: 7 bases; junction bases outside the gene matches: 3. Germline lookup yields CDR1 LGHDT and CDR2 YNNKEL (reference sequence). CDR3 amino acids: CASSHGQVNSPLHF. CDR3 nucleotide sequence: TGTGCCAGCAGCCATGGACAGGTGAATTCACCCCTCCACTTT.

The rearrangement joins TRBV10-3 to TRBJ2-4; TRBD2 agrees at 7 bases. The length of the CDR3 is 12 residues. V lost 2 bases to trimming and J lost 9 bases; unmatched junction nucleotides: 1. Germline CDR1 is ENHRY and CDR2 is SYGVKD. CDR3 sequence (DNA): TGTGCCATCAGTGAGCCGGGGGGCATTCAGTACTTC. This encodes CAISEPGGIQYF.

V is TRBV4-1 and J is TRBJ1-6; tentatively, D is TRBD1 (5 bases). The CDR3 consists of 16 residues. Germline CDR1 is MGHRA and CDR2 is YSYEKL. The V and J ends lost 0 bases and 7 bases respectively, with 13 bases between them. The CDR3 region has the DNA TGCGCCAGCAGCCAAGATAAACAGGCGCGGAATTCACCCCTCCACTTT. Its protein product is CASSQDKQARNSPLHF.

The rearrangement joins TRBV10-3 to TRBJ1-5; 11 bases align to TRBD1. The J segment lost 6 bases and the V segment lost 6 bases, leaving 13 bases of the junction unmatched. The CDR3 runs to 17 residues. Per the germline V gene, CDR1 is ENHRY and CDR2 is SYGVKD. The CDR3 DNA is TGTGCCATCAGCGCCGGGACAGGGGGAGGGTCGGGTCAGCCCCAGCATTTT. It is translated as CAISAGTGGGSGQPQHF.

V is TRBV2 and J is TRBJ1-1; a weak D match, TRBD1 (5 bases). Trimming took 2 bases from V and 10 from J, leaving 20 bases between them. Germline V gene sequence: CDR1 SNHLY, CDR2 FYNNEI. CDR3 length equals 15 residues. In DNA, the CDR3 is TGTGCCAGCAGTGAATTCAGGACGCAGGCTGGGGCAGCTTTCTTT. Protein product: CASSEFRTQAGAAFF.

This clone was counted a few times. The chain recombines TRBV7-3 with TRBJ1-2; TRBD1 might be the D (6 bases). The CDR3 runs to 16 residues. Germline V gene data show CDR1 as SGHTA and CDR2 as FQGTGA. The V end was cut by 2 bases, the J end by 4 bases, with 17 bases between. CDR3 sequence (DNA): TGTGCCAGCAGCTTATCGGGGGGCCTCAGTCCCTATGGCTACACCTTC. Protein: CASSLSGGLSPYGYTF.

The J gene is TRBJ1-2, the V gene TRBV3-1 (or the pseudogene TRBV3-2); 7 bases line up with TRBD1. Germline CDR1 LGHDT, CDR2 YNNKEL (reference sequence). J was trimmed by 6 bases and V by 2 bases; bases with no gene match: 12. The CDR3 sequence is 16 residues long. CDR3 coding DNA: TGTGCCAGCAGCCAACCGCGCGGGACAGAATGGAATGGCTACACCTTC. This codes for CASSQPRGTEWNGYTF.

V usage is TRBV5-1 and J usage is TRBJ2-1; perhaps TRBD2 as D (6 bases). This CDR3 is 12 amino acids long. Trimming pared 2 bases from V and 8 bases from J, leaving 8 bases between. CDR1 SGHRS and CDR2 YFSETQ come from the germline V gene. CDR3 in DNA: TGCGCCAGCAGCTTCCGGGACTATGAGCAGTTCTTC. Translation: CASSFRDYEQFF.

The chain links TRBV13 to TRBJ2-3; D is possibly TRBD1 (7 bases). In germline, CDR1 is PRHDT, CDR2 FYEKMQ (reference sequence). With 4 bases removed from V and 2 bases from J, the gap between germline ends came to 13 bases. This CDR3 has 15 residues. The CDR3 sequence is CASSSGDSPTDTQYF. The CDR3 bases are TGTGCCAGCAGCTCGGGGGACAGTCCCACAGATACGCAGTATTTT.

V usage is TRBV10-1 and J usage is TRBJ1-1, with D hard to call. Germline assignment: CDR1 WNHNN and CDR2 SYGVQD (reference sequence). The V gene lost 4 bases and the J gene lost 0 bases, with 6 bases spanning the gap. The CDR3 totals 13 residues. In DNA form, the CDR3 reads TGCGCCAGCAGTGGGCACCTGAACACTGAAGCTTTCTTT. Its protein product is CASSGHLNTEAFF.

This clone was observed a single time. The chain carries TRBV3-1 (or the pseudogene TRBV3-2) and TRBJ1-4; 7 positions agree with TRBD1. Germline assignment: CDR1 LGHDT and CDR2 YNNKEL (reference sequence). Losses at the gene ends were 2 bases for V and 0 bases for J; bases not matched to a gene: 6. The CDR3 sequence is 17 residues long. The DNA of the CDR3 is TGTGCCAGCAGCCAAAGAACGGGGACAGCAACTAATGAAAAACTGTTTTTT. Protein sequence: CASSQRTGTATNEKLFF.

The rearrangement links TRBV18 to TRBJ1-2; unclear D gene. This CDR3 is built from 16 residues. The V and J ends lost 1 base and 0 bases respectively, with 12 bases between them. Germline V gene data show CDR1 as KGHSH and CDR2 as LQKENI. This CDR3 reads CASSPRVEASNYGYTF. DNA of the CDR3: TGTGCCAGCTCACCACGAGTAGAGGCGTCTAACTATGGCTACACCTTC. The full variable domain, rest sourced from reference TRBV18 and TRBJ1-2, is NAGVMQNPRHLVRRRGQEARLRCSPMKGHSHVYWYRQLPEEGLKFMVYLQKENIIDESGMPKERFSAEFPKEGPSILRIQQVVRGDSAAYFCASSPRVEASNYGYTFGSGTRLTVV.

The CDR3 DNA follows: TGTGCCTGGAATTCAGGTTGGGGCTACACCTTC. Protein sequence: CAWNSGWGYTF. V gene TRBV30 combines with J gene TRBJ1-2; D remains unclear. CDR1 GTSNPN and CDR2 SVGIG come from the germline V gene (reference sequence). V was shortened by 4 bases and J by 8 bases, with 11 bases between the two germline ends. The CDR3 contains 11 residues.

This sequence joins TRBV2 and TRBJ2-1; perhaps TRBD1 as D (6 bases). V was pared by 8 bases and J by 0 bases, with 14 bases between. CDR1 SNHLY and CDR2 FYNNEI come from the germline V gene. The CDR3 consists of 15 residues. The CDR3 region has the DNA TGTGCCAGCGGACAGAGCGAATTCTCCTACAATGAGCAGTTCTTC. It is translated as CASGQSEFSYNEQFF. The full variable domain, with the rest looked up from reference TRBV2 and TRBJ2-1, is EPEVTQTPSHQVTQMGQEVILRCVPISNHLYFYWYRQILGQKVEFLVSFYNNEISEKSEIFDDQFSVERPDGSNFTLKIRSTKLEDSAMYFCASGQSEFSYNEQFFGPGTRLTVL.

This clone was seen only once. The genes are TRBV3-1 (or the pseudogene TRBV3-2) and TRBJ2-1; 9 bases align to TRBD2. Germline loops: CDR1 LGHDT, CDR2 YNNKEL (reference sequence). J gave up 4 bases and V 4 bases, and 17 bases lay outside the gene matches. The CDR3 has 19 residues. CDR3: CASSPSSGTRGGGYNEQFF. In nucleotides, the CDR3 is TGTGCCAGCAGCCCTTCTTCCGGGACTCGCGGGGGGGGGTACAATGAGCAGTTCTTC.

The CDR3 loop reads CASSVGLEGTQYF. The CDR3 coding sequence is TGTGCCAGCAGTGTGGGACTAGAGGGGACCCAGTACTTC. The chain carries TRBV2 and TRBJ2-5, with 8 bases identical to TRBD2. The germline V gene has CDR1 SNHLY and CDR2 FYNNEI. The CDR3 consists of 13 residues. V lost 4 bases to trimming and J lost 7 bases; unmatched junction nucleotides: 5.

The chain uses TRBV15 and TRBJ2-1; unclear D gene. Germline assignment: CDR1 LNHNV and CDR2 YYDKDF (reference sequence). This CDR3 is 14 amino acids long. V was trimmed by 0 bases and J by 4 bases, leaving 7 bases between them. The CDR3 sequence is CATSRDGRYNEQFF. In nucleotides, the CDR3 is TGTGCCACCAGCAGAGATGGCCGATACAATGAGCAGTTCTTC.

This chain uses TRBV6-5 with TRBJ1-1, with 10 bases identical to TRBD1. The CDR3 loop spans 14 amino acids. Trimming removed 7 bases from V and 7 bases from J; junction bases left unmatched: 9. CDR1 and CDR2 (germline): MNHEY, SVGAGI. Here the CDR3 reads CASTKDRGRDEAFF. Here the CDR3 DNA reads TGTGCCAGCACCAAAGACAGGGGGCGAGATGAAGCTTTCTTT.

The J gene is TRBJ1-1, the V gene TRBV12-5; TRBD1 aligns across 7 bases. The V segment lost 6 bases and the J segment 0 bases; nucleotides outside the gene matches: 7. CDR1 is LGHNT and CDR2 is FRNRAP in the germline V gene. The CDR3 is made up of 15 amino acids. The CDR3, as DNA: TGTGCTAGTGGACAGACCGGGACAGTGAACACTGAAGCTTTCTTT. Translating it yields CASGQTGTVNTEAFF.

This clone occurred a few times. The chain carries TRBV7-6 and TRBJ2-7; 11 nucleotides match TRBD2. The CDR3 extends over 14 amino acids. V shed 2 bases, J shed 5 bases, and the junction held 2 bases outside the gene matches. Germline loops: CDR1 SGHVS, CDR2 FNYEAQ. CDR3 DNA: TGTGCCAGCAGCTTAACTAGCGGGGGTAACGAGCAGTACTTC. Translation gives CASSLTSGGNEQYF.

The chain is built from TRBV24-1 and TRBJ1-2; weak D call: TRBD1 (5 bases). CDR3 length: 13 residues. V was shortened by 3 bases and J by 8 bases, with 12 bases between the two germline ends. From germline, CDR1 is KGHDR and CDR2 SFDVKD. CDR3 loop: CATSDPQGFGYTF. CDR3 bases: TGTGCCACCAGTGATCCGCAGGGTTTCGGCTACACCTTC.

The chain links TRBV5-1 to TRBJ2-5, with 9 positions matching TRBD1. The DNA end lines up better with TRBJ2-7; the J call may be wrong. In germline, CDR1 is SGHRS, CDR2 YFSETQ. The CDR3 runs to 15 residues. The CDR3 spells CASSPRQGGTYEQYF. The CDR3 DNA follows: TGCGCCAGCAGCCCAAGACAGGGGGGGACCTACGAGCAGTACTTC.

The J gene is TRBJ2-3, the V gene TRBV7-9; D ambiguous. The V end was cut by 5 bases, the J end by 0 bases, with 12 bases between. CDR3 size: 15 residues. Germline V gene data show CDR1 as SEHNR and CDR2 as FQNEAQ (reference sequence). The CDR3 spells CASSQGAPSTDTQYF. The CDR3 DNA reads as TGTGCCAGCAGCCAAGGAGCCCCTAGCACAGATACGCAGTATTTT. The full variable domain, completed using reference TRBV7-9 and TRBJ2-3, is DTGVSQNPRHKITKRGQNVTFRCDPISEHNRLYWYRQTLGQGPEFLTYFQNEAQLEKSRLLSDRFSAERPKGSFSTLEIQRTEQGDSAMYLCASSQGAPSTDTQYFGPGTRLTVL.

V is TRBV5-4 and J is TRBJ1-2; no firm D call. Trimming took off 1 base at V and 6 bases at J, with 10 bases between the two ends. CDR1 and CDR2 from the germline V gene are SGHNT and YYREEE (reference sequence). The CDR3 sequence is 13 residues long. CDR3 in DNA: TGTGCCAGCAGCTTGCGGGGTGAGGATGGCTACACCTTC. It specifies CASSLRGEDGYTF. Full variable domain (remainder filled in from reference TRBV5-4 and TRBJ1-2): ETGVTQSPTHLIKTRGQQVTLRCSSQSGHNTVSWYQQALGQGPQFIFQYYREEENGRGNFPPRFSGLQFPNYSSELNVNALELDDSALYLCASSLRGEDGYTFGSGTRLTVV.